Sequencing of this T cell receptor (beta chain) was carried out in a study of blood T cell repertoires in COVID-19. The CDR3 is made up of 12 amino acids. The germline V gene encodes CDR1 LNHNV and CDR2 YYDKDF (reference sequence). Trimming removed 8 bases from V and 0 bases from J, with 7 bases in between. Per the original data handling: Amplification with reference gene primers provided the estimates of nucleated cell counts. The repertoire was sequenced with immunoSEQ multiplex PCR; TCRdb's copy has only in-frame clones and lacks some. V and J calls and clone size are those listed in that table; D and trimming were worked out from the DNA. The data show approximately 110,000 clones, about 93% seen once.

This receptor was obtained from a man aged 45-65 years with COVID-19, enrolled during active disease. This sequence joins TRBV15 and TRBJ2-5, with no clear D. What was sequenced was peripheral blood. The CDR3 here is CATGLNQETQYF. CDR3 nucleotide sequence: TGTGCCACCGGCTTGAACCAAGAGACCCAGTACTTC.